This T cell receptor (beta chain) derives from a study of CXCR3-negative and CXCR3-positive naive CD8 T cells. Notes on the study in general: Because surface CD5 did not distinguish the naive subsets, TCR strength was inferred from TRB CDR3 properties. Hydrophobicity was higher for TRB CDR3s found in CXCR3-positive naive cells than in CXCR3-negative naive cells. Comparably high diversity was seen in both naive subsets, and much lower diversity in memory CD8+ cells. Naive CXCR3-negative and CXCR3-positive cells had similar TRBV-TRBJ usage; memory differed.

cDNA libraries for TRB were generated by 5' RACE incorporating UMI labels. With the 5' RACE reads reprocessed, TCRdb shows one record per CDR3 protein and no DNA. This repertoire includes approximately 100,000 distinct CDR3 sequences. Germline-derived CDR1 and CDR2 are MNHEY and SVGEGT. The CDR3 totals 12 residues. Notes on this clonotype: Its specificity is not known.

This TCR derives from a human donor in good health. Some clones in this sample may be carry-over from other donors' samples. This chain links TRBV6-2 or TRBV6-3 with TRBJ2-1. The sample taken for sequencing was naive CXCR3+ CD8+ T cells from blood. Subset here: CD45RO-CCR7+CD27+CD95- naive CD8+ T cells expressing CXCR3 (TNR3+). The CDR3 sequence is CASSPDWNEQFF.